This TCR beta chain was profiled in a study of T cell repertoires in cytomegalovirus infection. The CDR3 consists of 15 residues. From germline, CDR1 is MNHEY and CDR2 SMNVEV (reference sequence). The ends were cut back, 8 bases at V and 3 bases at J, with 16 bases in the middle. From the reads, TCRdb called clonotypes with MiXCR, one entry per CDR3 protein. The sample lists tens of thousands of distinct CDR3 sequences; about 19% were seen once. In the case of this clonotype: Its antigen is unknown.

The chain uses TRBV27 and TRBJ1-4; D gene uncertain. The source is a human donor in good health (CMV status not recorded). Some clones in this sample may be carry-over from other donors' samples. The specimen was CD8+ T cells from cultured PBMCs, collected from culture after CMV antigen stimulation. The CDR3 spells CASYSRREANEKLFF. DNA of the CDR3: TGTGCCAGCTATTCCAGGAGAGAGGCTAATGAAAAACTGTTTTTT.